This T cell receptor beta chain was identified during a study of graft-versus-host responses after intestinal transplantation. Study-level information: Every one of the recipients received anti-thymocyte globulin induction and afterwards took tacrolimus and steroids for three to four years. Broader study findings: Early post-transplant HvG declines were associated with peak circulating GvH clone levels. Detected in recipient marrow were GvH clones, some of which were first observed in ileum or blood.

About this clone itself: Its antigen is not known.

The CDR3 spans 16 residues. Germline V gene lookup returns CDR1 LNHDA and CDR2 SQIVND (reference sequence). With 1 base removed from V and 1 base from J, the gap between germline ends came to 11 bases. This table comes from immunoSEQ multiplex PCR, and its TCRdb copy is limited to in-frame clones, with some not included. In the table there are just over 40,000 clones, approximately 95% of which are singletons. The receptor's source is a human donor who was the organ donor for an intestinal transplant. The chain couples TRBV19 to TRBJ1-5; D call uncertain. This specimen was unstimulated CD8+ T cells sorted from spleen or lymph node cells, taken before transplant. CDR3 protein: CASSIASRGSNQPQHF. The CDR3 nucleotides read TGTGCCAGTAGTATAGCTTCTCGCGGGAGCAATCAGCCCCAGCATTTT. Filled out from reference TRBV19 and TRBJ1-5, the complete variable domain reads DGGITQSPKYLFRKEGQNVTLSCEQNLNHDAMYWYRQDPGQGLRLIYYSQIVNDFQKGDIAEGYSVSREKKESFPLTVTSAQKNPTAFYLCASSIASRGSNQPQHFGDGTRLSIL.